A single sample is the source of the 22 T cell receptor beta chains below, sequenced in a study of T cell responses to AZD1222 COVID-19 vaccine. Data came from immunoSEQ multiplex PCR; TCRdb stores just in-frame clones and leaves some out. Of more than 85,000 clones in the sample, around 90% were seen once. Sample: peripheral blood, taken on day 0 of AZD1222 vaccination. The receptors were gathered from an adult in good health.

The gene calls are TRBV10-3 and TRBJ1-1; D remains unclear. The CDR3 sequence is 13 residues long. CDR1 ENHRY and CDR2 SYGVKD come from the germline V gene. The ends were cut back, 6 bases at V and 1 base at J, with 9 bases in the middle. As DNA, the CDR3 is TGTGCCATCAGGGACGACCGGAACACTGAAGCTTTCTTT. Its translation is CAIRDDRNTEAFF.

The chain uses TRBV30 and TRBJ1-3; D is unresolved. CDR3 length equals 12 residues. Germline V gives CDR1 GTSNPN, CDR2 SVGIG (reference sequence). V lost 3 bases to trimming and J lost 1 base, with 4 bases between them. CDR3 bases: TGTGCCTGGAGCGAGTCTGGAAACACCATATATTTT. This codes for CAWSESGNTIYF.

The V and J genes are TRBV6-6 and TRBJ1-2; D ambiguous. V shed 5 bases and J shed 7 bases, with 11 bases lying between them. The CDR3 extends over 12 amino acids. Per the germline V gene, CDR1 is MNHNY and CDR2 is SVGAGI (reference sequence). CDR3 coding DNA: TGTGCCAGCAGTGGGTCTTCCGCTGGCTACACCTTC. It specifies CASSGSSAGYTF.

This rearrangement joins TRBV19 to TRBJ1-5, with D hard to call. The V end lost 3 bases, the J end lost 9 bases, and 15 bases lay between the germline ends. The germline gives CDR1 LNHDA, CDR2 SQIVND (reference sequence). This CDR3 region has 14 residues. The CDR3 spells CASSISKVAGPQHF. The CDR3 nucleotides are TGTGCCAGTAGTATCTCAAAAGTAGCGGGGCCCCAGCATTTT.

The chain carries TRBV10-3 and TRBJ1-6; D ambiguous. Germline CDR1 reads ENHRY; CDR2 reads SYGVKD. The germline V and J ends were trimmed by 0 bases and 10 bases, with 7 bases remaining between them. CDR3 size: 13 residues. CDR3 protein: CAISESGMSPLHF. The CDR3 nucleotides are TGTGCCATCAGTGAGTCGGGGATGTCACCCCTCCACTTT.

The rearrangement joins TRBV19 to TRBJ2-3, with D perhaps TRBD1 or TRBD2 (5 bases each). Looked up from germline, CDR1 is LNHDA and CDR2 is SQIVND (reference sequence). The CDR3 extends over 15 amino acids. V lost 5 bases, J lost 3 bases, and 15 bases lay in between. DNA of the CDR3: TGTGCCAGTAGTTCTAGGCTAGGGACGACAGATACGCAGTATTTT. Protein product: CASSSRLGTTDTQYF.

This clone was detected only once. The chain recombines TRBV20-1 with TRBJ2-1; 11 nucleotides match TRBD2. Germline CDR1 and CDR2: DFQATT and SNEGSKA (reference sequence). The CDR3 totals 16 residues. Trimming cost V 3 bases and J 1 base; bases outside gene matches: 5. Written as DNA, the CDR3 is TGCAGTGCTAGTAGTACTAGCGGGAGATCCTACAATGAGCAGTTCTTC. Protein sequence: CSASSTSGRSYNEQFF.

The table lists this clone with a count of one. The chain uses TRBV7-9 and TRBJ2-5; D is uncertain. The CDR3 extends over 18 amino acids. V lost 5 bases to trimming and J lost 1 base, with 23 bases between them. In germline, CDR1 is SEHNR, CDR2 FQNEAQ (reference sequence). The CDR3 sequence is CASSPIRRPSGTQETQYF. DNA of the CDR3: TGTGCCAGCAGCCCGATTCGGCGACCGTCAGGAACCCAAGAGACCCAGTACTTC.

This chain joins TRBV5-1 and TRBJ2-5; 9 bases align to TRBD2. The length of the CDR3 is 16 residues. Germline V gene sequence: CDR1 SGHRS, CDR2 YFSETQ. Germline trimming cut 3 bases from V and 4 bases from J; bases unmatched to any gene: 10. The CDR3 sequence is CASSWLSGSEGETQYF. The CDR3 bases are TGCGCCAGCAGCTGGCTTAGCGGGAGTGAGGGAGAGACCCAGTACTTC.

This chain connects TRBV19 to TRBJ1-2; D call uncertain. The CDR3 loop spans 14 amino acids. Germline V lookup: CDR1 LNHDA, CDR2 SQIVND (reference sequence). The ends were cut back, 1 base at V and 2 bases at J, with 8 bases in the middle. The CDR3, as DNA: TGTGCCAGTAGTATAGTTGAGCGGAACTATGGCTACACCTTC. This encodes CASSIVERNYGYTF.

This clone was recorded once. The J gene is TRBJ2-5, the V gene TRBV14, with D perhaps TRBD1 (6 bases). Trimming cost V 1 base and J 2 bases, with 17 bases left between them. The CDR3 extends over 17 amino acids. CDR1 is SGHDN, CDR2 FVKESK, per germline. The CDR3 sequence is CASSQAGSDRYQETQYF. CDR3 bases: TGTGCCAGCAGCCAAGCAGGTTCGGACAGATATCAAGAGACCCAGTACTTC.

The V call is TRBV28, the J call TRBJ1-5; D is undetermined. Germline values: CDR1 MDHEN, CDR2 SYDVKM. This CDR3 has 17 amino acids. V lost 1 base, J lost 6 bases, and 19 bases lay in between. The CDR3: CASSLSAGPEAGQPQHF. DNA for the CDR3: TGTGCCAGCAGTTTATCGGCAGGCCCTGAAGCTGGTCAGCCCCAGCATTTT.

The chain employs TRBV5-6 and TRBJ1-1, with TRBD1 as a possible D gene (5 bases). Germline loops: CDR1 SGHDT, CDR2 YYEEEE. The ends were cut back, 3 bases at V and 1 base at J, with 7 bases in the middle. This CDR3 spans 13 amino acids. The CDR3 loop reads CASSWGTNTEAFF. CDR3 nucleotides: TGTGCCAGCAGCTGGGGGACGAACACTGAAGCTTTCTTT.

This chain connects TRBV2 to TRBJ1-2; D might be TRBD1 (6 bases). Germline V lookup: CDR1 SNHLY, CDR2 FYNNEI. This CDR3 has 11 residues. V dropped 7 bases and J dropped 7 bases, with 10 bases sitting between them. CDR3 loop: CASTGATGYTF. DNA of the CDR3: TGTGCCAGCACAGGGGCCACTGGCTACACCTTC.

V gene TRBV7-6 combines with J gene TRBJ2-3, with 9 bases aligning to TRBD2. J gave up 5 bases and V 5 bases, and 11 bases lay outside the gene matches. Germline V gene sequence: CDR1 SGHVS, CDR2 FNYEAQ. The CDR3 is 16 amino acids. Here the CDR3 reads CASSRGPVAGEDTQYF. The CDR3 bases are TGTGCCAGCAGCCGAGGGCCGGTAGCGGGAGAAGATACGCAGTATTTT.

J is TRBJ1-2 and V is TRBV29-1; TRBD1 agrees at 11 bases. The V segment lost 3 bases and the J segment 5 bases; nucleotides outside the gene matches: 8. The germline V gene has CDR1 SQVTM and CDR2 ANQGSEA. This CDR3 has 15 residues. The CDR3 loop reads CSVEFGTGGGYGYTF. The DNA of the CDR3 is TGCAGCGTTGAGTTCGGGACAGGGGGAGGATATGGCTACACCTTC.

The rearrangement links TRBV2 to TRBJ1-5; D ambiguous. The CDR3 extends over 15 amino acids. From germline, CDR1 is SNHLY and CDR2 FYNNEI. The ends were cut back, 5 bases at V and 3 bases at J, with 14 bases in the middle. CDR3 nucleotides: TGTGCCAGCAGTAGTAACGCCCGCCTCAATCAGCCCCAGCATTTT. Protein sequence: CASSSNARLNQPQHF.

A few counts support this clone. The chain joins TRBV5-4 to TRBJ2-2; possible D gene TRBD1, 6 bases. Germline V gene lookup returns CDR1 SGHNT and CDR2 YYREEE (reference sequence). This CDR3 has 14 amino acids. Trimming pared 3 bases from V and 3 bases from J, leaving 9 bases between. The CDR3 loop is CASSYRVDTGELFF. The CDR3 coding sequence is TGTGCCAGCAGCTACAGGGTGGACACCGGGGAGCTGTTTTTT.

This chain connects TRBV28 to TRBJ2-1, with TRBD2 identical over 9 bases. The CDR3 is made up of 16 amino acids. V was clipped by 1 base and J by 4 bases; unmatched bases: 5. Germline V gene data show CDR1 as MDHEN and CDR2 as SYDVKM. The CDR3 sequence is CASSLYGSGGYNEQFF. CDR3 coding DNA: TGTGCCAGCAGTTTATATGGTAGCGGGGGATACAATGAGCAGTTCTTC. Variable domain in full (rest from reference TRBV28 and TRBJ2-1): DVKVTQSSRYLVKRTGEKVFLECVQDMDHENMFWYRQDPGLGLRLIYFSYDVKMKEKGDIPEGYSVSREKKERFSLILESASTNQTSMYLCASSLYGSGGYNEQFFGPGTRLTVL.

The chain couples TRBV5-6 to TRBJ1-1; maybe TRBD1 (6 bases). This CDR3 has 13 amino acids. Germline values: CDR1 SGHDT, CDR2 YYEEEE. V dropped 2 bases and J dropped 6 bases, with 11 bases sitting between them. The CDR3 nucleotides read TGTGCCAGCAGCTTCAGGGGACCCTCTGAAGCTTTCTTT. This codes for CASSFRGPSEAFF. Looking up the rest from reference TRBV5-6 and TRBJ1-1 gives the full variable domain: DAGVTQSPTHLIKTRGQQVTLRCSPKSGHDTVSWYQQALGQGPQFIFQYYEEEERQRGNFPDRFSGHQFPNYSSELNVNALLLGDSALYLCASSFRGPSEAFFGQGTRLTVV.

The chain recombines TRBV6-5 with TRBJ2-2; no firm D call. The CDR3 is 12 residues long. Germline lookup yields CDR1 MNHEY and CDR2 SVGAGI. This CDR3 is CAVPRVSGELFF. In DNA, the CDR3 is TGTGCAGTACCAAGGGTCTCCGGGGAGCTGTTTTTT.

The gene calls are TRBV6-1 and TRBJ1-1; 9 bases fit TRBD1. The germline V gene encodes CDR1 MNHNS and CDR2 SASEGT. The CDR3 is 16 amino acids. The junction had 6 bases not matched to a gene; V was cut back by 4 bases and J by 0 bases. The CDR3 nucleotides read TGTGCCAGCAGTGTCGGACAGGGGAAGATGAACACTGAAGCTTTCTTT. Translated, it gives CASSVGQGKMNTEAFF.